This TCR beta chain comes out of a study of sequential checkpoint blockade in melanoma. In the study overall: Arm A got nivolumab then ipilimumab; arm B the reverse, 1:1. Roughly 22 patients had tumor biopsies before treatment and at week 13. TCRbeta immunosequencing was performed on DNA from 90 to 100 pretreatment melanoma tumor samples.

Repertoires were generated with immunoSEQ multiplex PCR, while TCRdb's copy carries only in-frame clones and drops some. This sample has almost 7,500 clones, with about 20% found just once. The germline V gene encodes CDR1 MNHGY and CDR2 SAAAGT. V lost 0 bases and J 6 bases, leaving 9 bases between the germline ends. The CDR3 loop spans 14 amino acids. Treatment given: randomized to nivolumab then ipilimumab (arm A) or the reverse (arm B). The genes are TRBV6-8 and TRBJ1-5; TRBD1 is a possible D gene (5 bases). This sequence originates from a human donor with melanoma. The source was tumor tissue (inferred from file names), collected from a patient given nivolumab and ipilimumab in sequence. CDR3 residues: CASSYSGGVQPQHF. Here the CDR3 DNA reads TGTGCCAGCAGTTACTCCGGGGGTGTTCAGCCCCAGCATTTT.